What follows are 22 T cell receptor beta chains derived from one specimen sequenced in a study of blood T cell repertoires in COVID-19. This table comes from immunoSEQ multiplex PCR, and its TCRdb copy is limited to in-frame clones, with some not included. In the table there are about 99,000 clones, approximately 80% of which are singletons. Material for sequencing was peripheral blood. All receptors come from a human donor in a cohort sampled during active or convalescent COVID-19.

CDR3: CASSSETNYGYTF. The CDR3 DNA is TGTGCCAGTAGTTCCGAGACTAACTATGGCTACACCTTC. The rearrangement uses TRBV19 and TRBJ1-2; no clear D. From germline, CDR1 is LNHDA and CDR2 SQIVND (reference sequence). The CDR3 runs to 13 residues. Trimming took off 5 bases at V and 0 bases at J, with 7 bases between the two ends.

This clone was observed a single time. This chain joins TRBV6-4 and TRBJ2-2, with D tentatively TRBD2 (5 bases). CDR1 is MRHNA and CDR2 is SNTAGT in the germline V gene. V lost 0 bases, J lost 1 base, and 6 bases lay in between. This CDR3 contains 15 residues. Here the CDR3 DNA reads TGTGCCAGCAGTGACTCGGCGGGGAACACCGGGGAGCTGTTTTTT. It is translated as CASSDSAGNTGELFF.

Comment on this clone: Other DNA sequences in this specimen translate into the identical CDR3. The gene calls are TRBV6-2 or TRBV6-3 and TRBJ2-3, with no clear D. Trimming shortened V by 5 bases and J by 6 bases, and 6 bases separated the two germline ends. Germline assignment: CDR1 MNHEY and CDR2 SVGEGT. The CDR3 extends over 11 amino acids. DNA of the CDR3: TGTGCCAGCAGTGTGCGGGATACGCAGTATTTT. Encoded protein: CASSVRDTQYF.

The V call is TRBV19, the J call TRBJ2-3, with TRBD2 matching over 10 bases. Germline lookup yields CDR1 LNHDA and CDR2 SQIVND (reference sequence). CDR3 length: 18 residues. The V and J ends lost 5 bases and 0 bases, in that order; junction bases with no gene match: 11. CDR3 bases: TGTGCCAGTAGTGGAGGCCTAGCGGGGGCTCCAAGCACAGATACGCAGTATTTT. Residues: CASSGGLAGAPSTDTQYF. Full variable domain (remainder filled in from reference TRBV19 and TRBJ2-3): DGGITQSPKYLFRKEGQNVTLSCEQNLNHDAMYWYRQDPGQGLRLIYYSQIVNDFQKGDIAEGYSVSREKKESFPLTVTSAQKNPTAFYLCASSGGLAGAPSTDTQYFGPGTRLTVL.

V gene TRBV11-2 combines with J gene TRBJ2-5; 8 bases fit TRBD1. Germline CDR1 is SGHAT and CDR2 is FQNNGV. Germline trimming cut 3 bases from V and 5 bases from J; bases unmatched to any gene: 5. The CDR3 is made up of 14 amino acids. CDR3 sequence reads: CASSLDRVAETQYF. CDR3 nucleotides: TGTGCCAGCAGCTTGGACAGGGTCGCGGAGACCCAGTACTTC.

This clone has just a few counts. The chain links TRBV6-5 to TRBJ1-1; D not certain. Germline V lookup: CDR1 MNHEY, CDR2 SVGAGI. Trimming took 5 bases from V and 5 from J, leaving 12 bases between them. The CDR3 totals 13 residues. This CDR3 reads CASSPGMGTEAFF. CDR3 DNA: TGTGCCAGCAGTCCGGGGATGGGGACTGAAGCTTTCTTT.

The chain is built from TRBV5-1 and TRBJ1-6; no clear D gene. The CDR3 is made up of 15 amino acids. The V and J ends lost 4 bases and 8 bases respectively, with 16 bases between them. Germline V lookup: CDR1 SGHRS, CDR2 YFSETQ. The CDR3 DNA sequence: TGCGCCAGCAGCCCCCGCCCGAGGGATGATTCACCCCTCCACTTT. It specifies CASSPRPRDDSPLHF.

V and J are TRBV27 and TRBJ2-7; the D gene is possibly TRBD1 (5 bases). V was trimmed by 2 bases and J by 0 bases, leaving 8 bases between them. Germline CDR1 reads MNHEY; CDR2 reads SMNVEV (reference sequence). The CDR3 loop spans 14 amino acids. CDR3 sequence (DNA): TGTGCCAGCAGTTTAAGGGGAATCTCCTACGAGCAGTACTTC. Encoded protein: CASSLRGISYEQYF.

The V gene is TRBV4-3, the J gene TRBJ2-7; D possibly corresponds to TRBD1 (6 bases). Germline V CDR1 and CDR2: LGHNA, YSLEER. V lost 1 base and J 1 base, leaving 11 bases between the germline ends. There are 15 residues in the CDR3. CDR3 in amino acids: CASSQVHGQSYEQYF. CDR3 bases: TGCGCCAGCAGCCAAGTCCATGGACAGTCCTACGAGCAGTACTTC.

The chain combines TRBV4-2 with TRBJ1-4; TRBD1 might be the D (5 bases). The germline V gene has CDR1 LGHNA and CDR2 YNFKEQ. V was pared by 2 bases and J by 8 bases, with 12 bases between. This CDR3 contains 14 residues. CDR3 residues: CASSQIITGEKLFF. The CDR3 DNA is TGTGCCAGCAGCCAAATCATCACAGGAGAAAAACTGTTTTTT.

This clone appeared a single time. The chain joins TRBV7-9 to TRBJ2-2, with 10 bases matching TRBD1. Germline trimming cut 5 bases from V and 1 base from J; bases unmatched to any gene: 4. The CDR3 contains 16 residues. Germline-derived CDR1 and CDR2 are SEHNR and FQNEAQ (reference sequence). In nucleotides, the CDR3 is TGTGCCAGCAGCATCAGGACAGGGGGGAACACCGGGGAGCTGTTTTTT. It specifies CASSIRTGGNTGELFF.

The rearrangement joins TRBV21-1 to TRBJ1-2; the table gives TRBD1 as D, unverified against the DNA. TRBV21-1 is a listed pseudogene. This CDR3 is built from 16 residues. The CDR3 spells CASSKSCGQGGYGYTF. The CDR3 DNA follows: TGTGCCAGCAGCAAATCTTGTGGGCAGGGGGGCTATGGCTACACCTTC.

The chain uses TRBV13 and TRBJ2-2; 9 bases match TRBD1. CDR3 length: 15 amino acids. J was trimmed by 5 bases and V by 5 bases; bases with no gene match: 6. CDR1 PRHDT and CDR2 FYEKMQ come from the germline V gene (reference sequence). In DNA, the CDR3 is TGTGCCAGCAGCCCCGGGACAGGGCTAACCGGGGAGCTGTTTTTT. The encoded protein is CASSPGTGLTGELFF. Combining the CDR3 with reference TRBV13 and TRBJ2-2 gives the whole variable domain AAGVIQSPRHLIKEKRETATLKCYPIPRHDTVYWYQQGPGQDPQFLISFYEKMQSDKGSIPDRFSAQQFSDYHSELNMSSLELGDSALYFCASSPGTGLTGELFFGEGSRLTVL.

CDR3 sequence reads: CAWSDRQVNEKLFF. The CDR3 DNA reads TGTGCCTGGAGTGATCGACAGGTTAATGAAAAACTGTTTTTT. The chain combines TRBV30 with TRBJ1-4, with a possible D match to TRBD1 (6 bases). This CDR3 is built from 14 residues. Trimming cost V 1 base and J 4 bases, with 10 bases left between them. CDR1 and CDR2 from the germline V gene are GTSNPN and SVGIG (reference sequence).

The V call is TRBV7-9, the J call TRBJ2-7; TRBD1 matches 7 bases. Trimming removed 4 bases from V and 3 bases from J; junction bases left unmatched: 3. CDR3 length equals 13 residues. The germline V gene encodes CDR1 SEHNR and CDR2 FQNEAQ (reference sequence). CDR3: CASSSGTDYEQYF. CDR3 bases: TGTGCCAGCAGCTCCGGGACAGACTACGAGCAGTACTTC.

The rearrangement links TRBV3-1 (or the pseudogene TRBV3-2) to TRBJ2-6; a possible D gene is TRBD1 (6 bases). Trimming pared 5 bases from V and 3 bases from J, leaving 11 bases between. Per the germline V gene, CDR1 is LGHDT and CDR2 is YNNKEL (reference sequence). The CDR3 spans 15 residues. This CDR3 is CASSARTVGANVLTF. The CDR3 region has the DNA TGTGCCAGCAGCGCTCGGACAGTTGGGGCCAACGTCCTGACTTTC.

This clone was counted a single time. The chain is built from TRBV4-3 and TRBJ2-3; the D is unclear. The germline gives CDR1 LGHNA, CDR2 YSLEER. V lost 4 bases and J 10 bases, leaving 21 bases between the germline ends. The CDR3 loop spans 15 amino acids. CDR3 bases: TGCGCCAGCAGCCCGAACAAACCAGACGGAGTAGCGCAGTATTTT. It is translated as CASSPNKPDGVAQYF.

This chain uses TRBV11-2 with TRBJ2-7, with TRBD1 matching 11 bases. The CDR3 sequence is 14 residues long. CDR1 is SGHAT, CDR2 FQNNGV, per germline. V dropped 6 bases and J dropped 6; count of bases not matched to a gene: 7. The CDR3 loop is CASRTTGTGGEQYF. In DNA, the CDR3 is TGTGCCAGCAGGACTACCGGGACAGGGGGCGAGCAGTACTTC.

This sequence joins TRBV27 and TRBJ1-2, with 9 bases lining up with TRBD1. Germline V gene lookup returns CDR1 MNHEY and CDR2 SMNVEV (reference sequence). With 4 bases clipped from V and 7 bases from J, the junction kept 4 bases outside the gene matches. The CDR3 consists of 13 residues. For the CDR3, the DNA is TGTGCCAGCAGTTCAACAGGGGGCGGTGGCTACACCTTC. Protein sequence: CASSSTGGGGYTF.

V gene TRBV18 combines with J gene TRBJ1-6; 9 nucleotides line up with TRBD1. After removal of 3 bases from V and 10 bases from J, the junction contained 4 bases not matched to a gene. The CDR3 runs 14 residues. CDR1 and CDR2 from the germline V gene are KGHSH and LQKENI. For the CDR3, the DNA is TGTGCCAGCTCACCGGGACAGGGTGGGTCACCCCTCCACTTT. Its translation is CASSPGQGGSPLHF.

The chain links TRBV10-1 to TRBJ2-2; the D gene is possibly TRBD1 (5 bases). V was clipped by 8 bases and J by 5 bases, with 9 bases between them. The CDR3 is made up of 12 amino acids. Germline lookup yields CDR1 WNHNN and CDR2 SYGVQD (reference sequence). CDR3 coding DNA: TGCGCCAGCGCAAGGGGAACCGGGGAGCTGTTTTTT. Translation gives CASARGTGELFF.

This chain links TRBV30 with TRBJ1-5, with 7 bases aligning to TRBD1. This CDR3 has 15 amino acids. V was clipped by 3 bases and J by 5 bases; unmatched bases: 10. Per germline, CDR1 GTSNPN and CDR2 SVGIG (reference sequence). DNA for the CDR3: TGTGCCTGGAGGGACAGGAAGCAATCCGATCAGCCCCAGCATTTT. This codes for CAWRDRKQSDQPQHF.